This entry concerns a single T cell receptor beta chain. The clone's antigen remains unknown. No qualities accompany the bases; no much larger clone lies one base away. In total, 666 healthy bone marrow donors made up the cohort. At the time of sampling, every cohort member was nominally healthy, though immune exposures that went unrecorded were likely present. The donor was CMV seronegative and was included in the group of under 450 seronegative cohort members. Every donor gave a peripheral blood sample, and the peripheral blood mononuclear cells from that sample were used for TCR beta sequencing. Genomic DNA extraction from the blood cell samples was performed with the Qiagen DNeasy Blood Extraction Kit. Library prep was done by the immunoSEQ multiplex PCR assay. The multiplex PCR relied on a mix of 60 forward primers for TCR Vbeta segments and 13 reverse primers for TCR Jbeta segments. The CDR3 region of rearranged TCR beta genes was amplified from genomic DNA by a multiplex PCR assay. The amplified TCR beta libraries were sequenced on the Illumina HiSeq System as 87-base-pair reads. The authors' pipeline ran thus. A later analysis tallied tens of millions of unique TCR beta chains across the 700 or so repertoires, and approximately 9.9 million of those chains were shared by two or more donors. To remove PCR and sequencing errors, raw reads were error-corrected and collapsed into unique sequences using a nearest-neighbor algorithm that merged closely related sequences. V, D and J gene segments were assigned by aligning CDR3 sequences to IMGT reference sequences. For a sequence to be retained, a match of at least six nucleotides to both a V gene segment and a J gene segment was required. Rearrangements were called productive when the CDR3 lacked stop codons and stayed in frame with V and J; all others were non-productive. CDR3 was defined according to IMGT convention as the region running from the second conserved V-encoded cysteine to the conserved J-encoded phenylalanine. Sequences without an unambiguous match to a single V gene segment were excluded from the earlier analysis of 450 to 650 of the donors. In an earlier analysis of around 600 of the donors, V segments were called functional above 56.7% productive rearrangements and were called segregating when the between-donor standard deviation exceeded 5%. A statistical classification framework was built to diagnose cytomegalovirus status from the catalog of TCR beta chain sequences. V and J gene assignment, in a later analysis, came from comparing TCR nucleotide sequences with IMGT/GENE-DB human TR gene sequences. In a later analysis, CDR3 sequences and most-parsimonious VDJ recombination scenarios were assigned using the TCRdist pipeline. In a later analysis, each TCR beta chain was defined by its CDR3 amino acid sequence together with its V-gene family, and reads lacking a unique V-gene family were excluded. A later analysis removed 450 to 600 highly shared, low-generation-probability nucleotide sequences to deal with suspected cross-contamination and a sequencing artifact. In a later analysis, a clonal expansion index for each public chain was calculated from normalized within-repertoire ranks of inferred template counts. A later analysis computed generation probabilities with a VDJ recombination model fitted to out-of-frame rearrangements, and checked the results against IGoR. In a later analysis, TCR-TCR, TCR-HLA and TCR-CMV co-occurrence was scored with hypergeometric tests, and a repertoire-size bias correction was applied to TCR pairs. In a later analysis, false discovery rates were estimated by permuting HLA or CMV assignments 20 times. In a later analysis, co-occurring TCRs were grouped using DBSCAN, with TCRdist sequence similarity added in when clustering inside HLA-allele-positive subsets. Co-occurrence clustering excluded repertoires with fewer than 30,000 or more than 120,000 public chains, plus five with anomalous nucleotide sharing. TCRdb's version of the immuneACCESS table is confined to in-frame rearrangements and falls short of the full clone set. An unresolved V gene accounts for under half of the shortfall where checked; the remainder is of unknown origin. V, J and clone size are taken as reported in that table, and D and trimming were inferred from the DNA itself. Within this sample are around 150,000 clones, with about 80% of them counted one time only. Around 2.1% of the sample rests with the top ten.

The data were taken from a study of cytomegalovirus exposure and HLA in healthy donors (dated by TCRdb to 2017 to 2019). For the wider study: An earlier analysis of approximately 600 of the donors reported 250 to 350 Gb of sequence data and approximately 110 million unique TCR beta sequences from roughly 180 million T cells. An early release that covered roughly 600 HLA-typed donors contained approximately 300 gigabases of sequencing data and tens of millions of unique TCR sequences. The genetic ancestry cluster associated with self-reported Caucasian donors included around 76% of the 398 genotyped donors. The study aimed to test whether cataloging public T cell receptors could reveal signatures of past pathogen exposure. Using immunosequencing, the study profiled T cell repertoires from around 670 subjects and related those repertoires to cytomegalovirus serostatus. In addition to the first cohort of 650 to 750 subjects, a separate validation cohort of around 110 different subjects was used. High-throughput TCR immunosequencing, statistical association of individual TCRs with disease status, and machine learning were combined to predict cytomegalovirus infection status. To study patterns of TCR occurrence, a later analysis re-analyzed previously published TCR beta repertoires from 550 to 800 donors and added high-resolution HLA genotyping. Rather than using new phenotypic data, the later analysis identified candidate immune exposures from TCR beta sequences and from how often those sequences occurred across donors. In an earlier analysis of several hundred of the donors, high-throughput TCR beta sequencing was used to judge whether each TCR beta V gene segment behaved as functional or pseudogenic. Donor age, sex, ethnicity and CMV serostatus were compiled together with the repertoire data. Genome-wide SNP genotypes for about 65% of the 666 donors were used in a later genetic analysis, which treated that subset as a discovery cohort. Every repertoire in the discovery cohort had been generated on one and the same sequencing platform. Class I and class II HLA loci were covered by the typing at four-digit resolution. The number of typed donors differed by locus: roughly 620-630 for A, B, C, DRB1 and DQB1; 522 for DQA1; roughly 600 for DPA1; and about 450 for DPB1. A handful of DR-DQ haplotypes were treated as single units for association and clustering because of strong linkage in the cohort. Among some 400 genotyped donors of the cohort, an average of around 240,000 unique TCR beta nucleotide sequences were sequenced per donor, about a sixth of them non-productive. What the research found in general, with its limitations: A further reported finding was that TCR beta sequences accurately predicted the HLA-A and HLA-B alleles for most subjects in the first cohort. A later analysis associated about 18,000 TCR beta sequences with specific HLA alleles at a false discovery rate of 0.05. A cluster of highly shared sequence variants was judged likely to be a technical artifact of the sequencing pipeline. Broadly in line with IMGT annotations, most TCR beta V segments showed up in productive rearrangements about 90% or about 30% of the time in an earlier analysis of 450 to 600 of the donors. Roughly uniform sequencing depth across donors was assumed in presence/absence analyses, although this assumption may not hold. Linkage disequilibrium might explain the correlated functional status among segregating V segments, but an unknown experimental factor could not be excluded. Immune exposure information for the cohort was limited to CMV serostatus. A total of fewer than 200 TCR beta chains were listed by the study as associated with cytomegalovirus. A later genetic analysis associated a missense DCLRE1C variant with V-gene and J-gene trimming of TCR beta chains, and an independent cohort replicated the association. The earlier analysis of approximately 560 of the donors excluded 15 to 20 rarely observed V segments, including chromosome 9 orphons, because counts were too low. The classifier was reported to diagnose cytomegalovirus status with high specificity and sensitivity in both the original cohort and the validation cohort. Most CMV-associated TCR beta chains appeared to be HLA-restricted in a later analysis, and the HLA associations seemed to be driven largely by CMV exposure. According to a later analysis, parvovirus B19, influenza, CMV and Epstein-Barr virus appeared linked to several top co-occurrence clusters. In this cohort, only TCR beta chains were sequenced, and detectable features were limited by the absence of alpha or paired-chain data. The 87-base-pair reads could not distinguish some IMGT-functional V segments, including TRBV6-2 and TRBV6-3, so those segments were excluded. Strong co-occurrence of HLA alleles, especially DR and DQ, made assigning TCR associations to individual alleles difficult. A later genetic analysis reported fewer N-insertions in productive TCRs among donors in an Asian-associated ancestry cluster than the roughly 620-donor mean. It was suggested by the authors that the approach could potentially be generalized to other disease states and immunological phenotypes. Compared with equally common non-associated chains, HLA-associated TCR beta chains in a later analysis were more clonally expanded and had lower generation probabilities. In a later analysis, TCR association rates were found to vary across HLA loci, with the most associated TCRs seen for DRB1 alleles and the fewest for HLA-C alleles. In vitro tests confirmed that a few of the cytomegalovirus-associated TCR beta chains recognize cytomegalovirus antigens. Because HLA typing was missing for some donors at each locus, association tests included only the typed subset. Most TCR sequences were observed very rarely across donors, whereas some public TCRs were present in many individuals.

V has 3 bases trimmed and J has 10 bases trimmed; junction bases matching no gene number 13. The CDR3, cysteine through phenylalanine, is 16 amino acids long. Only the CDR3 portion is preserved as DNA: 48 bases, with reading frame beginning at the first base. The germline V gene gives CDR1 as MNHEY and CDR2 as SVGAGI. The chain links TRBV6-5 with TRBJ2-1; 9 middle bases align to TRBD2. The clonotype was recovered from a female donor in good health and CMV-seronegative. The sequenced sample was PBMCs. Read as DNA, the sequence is TGTGCCAGCAGTTATTTCCGAGCTAGCGGGATATACGAGCAGTTCTTC. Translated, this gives CASSYFRASGIYEQFF.